This T cell receptor beta chain was sequenced in a study of T cells in Graves' hyperthyroidism and ophthalmopathy. The study's findings and limits: Ophthalmopathy was predicted by the model a median of roughly 6.6 months ahead of onset.

Amplification targeted TCR beta CDR3 regions from RNA transcripts. First-round RT-PCR of the TCR CDR3 relied on the HTBI primer set. TCRdb reprocessed the multiplex PCR reads with MiXCR, giving one entry per CDR3 protein. Of some 600,000 distinct CDR3 sequences detected, approximately 14% appear once; the ten largest clones hold more than 4.5%. A remark on this clonotype: As yet, its antigen is unknown. A much larger clone differs by one base, so this may be a read error. Here the CDR3 omits its conserved ending phenylalanine or tryptophan, so a read error is the likely source.

The V gene end was trimmed by 7 bases and the J gene end by 5 bases; junction bases not matched to a gene: 7. CDR3 size: 14 residues. The germline V gene has CDR1 MDHEN and CDR2 SYDVKM. The sequencing sample was made of blood. This chain uses TRBV28 with TRBJ2-7, with 11 bases fitting TRBD2. The sequence derives from a woman aged 25 to 39 with Graves' hyperthyroidism that later progressed to Graves' ophthalmopathy. The CDR3 protein is CASKTTSGKNEQYL. The CDR3 DNA follows: TGTGCCAGCAAGACGACTAGCGGGAAAAACGAGCAGTACCTC.